The 29 T cell receptor beta chains in this list originate from one sample, sequenced in a study of cytomegalovirus exposure and HLA in healthy donors (dated by TCRdb to about 2017). Libraries were built with the immunoSEQ multiplex PCR assay. A mixture of 60 forward primers for TCR Vbeta segments and 13 reverse primers for TCR Jbeta segments was used in the multiplex PCR. As stored in TCRdb, this immuneACCESS dataset retains in-frame rearrangements with V and J assigned. A fraction of the clones does not appear; measured against another copy, unresolved V genes explain less than half of the discrepancy, and the remainder lacks a known reason. The sample table shows around 93,000 clones, and over 55% are seen once. Jointly, the top ten make up 5.5% to 6.5% of the sample. Sequenced material: PBMCs. The receptors come from a boy between 10 and 17 years old in good health and CMV-seropositive.

The chain has TRBV29-1 and TRBJ2-1, with 9 bases aligning to TRBD2. CDR3 size: 17 residues. Trimming removed 8 bases from V and 1 base from J; junction bases left unmatched: 15. Looked up from germline, CDR1 is SQVTM and CDR2 is ANQGSEA. The CDR3 spells CSCSSGGPYKSYNEQFF. In DNA form, the CDR3 reads TGCAGCTGTTCCAGCGGGGGGCCGTACAAATCCTACAATGAGCAGTTCTTC.

This sequence joins TRBV19 and TRBJ2-2, with D possibly matching TRBD2 (5 bases). The CDR3 is 15 residues long. The V end was cut by 4 bases, the J end by 4 bases, with 13 bases between. Germline V lookup: CDR1 LNHDA, CDR2 SQIVND (reference sequence). The CDR3 here is CASSTSEGVTGELFF. For the CDR3, the DNA is TGTGCCAGTAGTACTTCTGAGGGAGTCACCGGGGAGCTGTTTTTT.

The CDR3 region has the DNA TGCAGCCCAAAAGGCGGGGGAAGGTCCTACAATGAGCAGTTCTTC. Translated, it gives CSPKGGGRSYNEQFF. The rearrangement joins TRBV29-1 to TRBJ2-1; 7 bases line up with TRBD2. The ends lost 8 bases at V and 1 base at J; junction bases unmatched: 11. CDR1 is SQVTM, CDR2 ANQGSEA, per germline. The CDR3 runs 15 residues.

This clone was found a few times. This chain connects TRBV4-2 to TRBJ1-2; D unclear. The germline CDR1 and CDR2 sequences are LGHNA and YNFKEQ. V lost 3 bases, J lost 0 bases, and 11 bases lay in between. This CDR3 is 15 amino acids long. The CDR3 here is CASSHEDRANYGYTF. The CDR3 DNA reads TGTGCCAGCAGCCATGAGGATCGGGCTAACTATGGCTACACCTTC.

The rearrangement uses TRBV5-1 and TRBJ2-3, with TRBD2 as a possible D gene (5 bases). The CDR3 has 15 amino acids. CDR1 SGHRS and CDR2 YFSETQ come from the germline V gene. CDR3 protein: CQSRSQQRHADTQYF. CDR3 coding DNA: TGCCAAAGCAGAAGCCAACAGCGGCATGCAGATACGCAGTATTTT.

The V gene is TRBV25-1, the J gene TRBJ1-1, with a tentative D call TRBD1 (6 bases). Deletions cut 9 bases from V and 6 bases from J, with 11 bases between. The CDR3 has 11 amino acids. Germline assignment: CDR1 MGHDK and CDR2 SYGVNS. This chain's CDR3 is CASGQIAEAFF. The CDR3, as DNA: TGTGCCAGTGGACAGATAGCTGAAGCTTTCTTT. Full variable domain (remainder filled in from reference TRBV25-1 and TRBJ1-1): EADIYQTPRYLVIGTGKKITLECSQTMGHDKMYWYQQDPGMELHLIHYSYGVNSTEKGDLSSESTVSRIRTEHFPLTLESARPSHTSQYLCASGQIAEAFFGQGTRLTVV.

The genes are TRBV6-1 and TRBJ2-7; no definite D call. Germline CDR1 reads MNHNS; CDR2 reads SASEGT. Trimming cost V 3 bases and J 0 bases, with 6 bases left between them. This CDR3 is built from 13 residues. The CDR3 region is CASSDASSYEQYF. The CDR3 nucleotides are TGTGCCAGCAGTGACGCTAGCTCCTACGAGCAGTACTTC.

The chain has TRBV7-2 and TRBJ2-7; 8 bases map to TRBD1. The V gene end was trimmed by 5 bases and the J gene end by 1 base; junction bases not matched to a gene: 7. The CDR3 is made up of 15 amino acids. Germline lookup yields CDR1 SGHTA and CDR2 FQGNSA. The CDR3 DNA is TGTGCCAGCAGCCCCGGGACAGGCGTATCCTACGAGCAGTACTTC. This encodes CASSPGTGVSYEQYF.

Only a few counts were recorded for this clone. The genes are TRBV6-6 and TRBJ2-1, with D possibly TRBD2 on 5 matching bases. CDR1 is MNHNY, CDR2 SVGAGI, per germline (reference sequence). CDR3 size: 15 residues. Trimming removed 2 bases from V and 3 bases from J, with 11 bases in between. CDR3 nucleotides: TGTGCCAGCAGTTACCTAGCCATAAACTACAATGAGCAGTTCTTC. Translation: CASSYLAINYNEQFF.

This chain joins TRBV6-5 and TRBJ1-2, with D possibly being TRBD1 (6 bases). Trimming shortened V by 6 bases and J by 2 bases, and 13 bases separated the two germline ends. The CDR3 loop spans 14 amino acids. Germline assignment: CDR1 MNHEY and CDR2 SVGAGI. CDR3 loop: CASSAQGSNYGYTF. CDR3 DNA: TGTGCCAGCAGCGCACAGGGTTCCAACTATGGCTACACCTTC.

The rearrangement uses TRBV19 and TRBJ2-1; 10 positions agree with TRBD2. The CDR3 spans 15 residues. Trimming cost V 6 bases and J 3 bases; bases outside gene matches: 5. In germline, CDR1 is LNHDA, CDR2 SQIVND (reference sequence). In DNA, the CDR3 is TGTGCCAGTAGGGGGTCTAGCGGGAGCTACAATGAGCAGTTCTTC. Translated, it gives CASRGSSGSYNEQFF.

The J gene is TRBJ1-4, the V gene TRBV13, with 7 bases fitting TRBD1. This CDR3 has 14 residues. With 4 bases clipped from V and 6 bases from J, the junction kept 5 bases outside the gene matches. CDR1 and CDR2 (germline): PRHDT, FYEKMQ (reference sequence). The CDR3 loop is CASSSHRGDEKLFF. Written as DNA, the CDR3 is TGTGCCAGCAGCTCACACAGGGGCGATGAAAAACTGTTTTTT.

A few counts support this clone. This chain uses TRBV9 with TRBJ1-2; no firm D call. CDR3 length equals 12 residues. The V gene's germline CDR1 is SGDLS and CDR2 YYNGEE. The V and J ends lost 0 bases and 5 bases respectively, with 5 bases between them. This CDR3 reads CASSVAFYGYTF. CDR3 in DNA: TGTGCCAGCAGCGTAGCCTTTTATGGCTACACCTTC. Using reference TRBV9 and TRBJ1-2 for the parts outside the CDR3, the full variable domain is DSGVTQTPKHLITATGQRVTLRCSPRSGDLSVYWYQQSLDQGLQFLIQYYNGEERAKGNILERFSAQQFPDLHSELNLSSLELGDSALYFCASSVAFYGYTFGSGTRLTVV.

J is TRBJ2-5 and V is TRBV5-8, with 8 nucleotides matching TRBD2. CDR1 is SGHTS and CDR2 is YDEGEE in the germline V gene. The CDR3 totals 20 residues. With 2 bases clipped from V and 2 bases from J, the junction kept 20 bases outside the gene matches. For the CDR3, the DNA is TGTGCCAGCAGCTTTGAGACTAGCGCAAGCCCGCTCGGGTTTCAAGAGACCCAGTACTTC. Its protein is CASSFETSASPLGFQETQYF.

Comments on this clone: At one end, the junction sequence differs from germline, possibly due to a read error. This chain links TRBV6-5 with TRBJ1-2; 8 bases map to TRBD1. The CDR3 is 15 amino acids. CDR1 and CDR2 from the germline V gene are MNHEY and SVGAGI. The CDR3, as DNA: TGTGCCAGCAGTTACTCGACAGGGGTCAACTATGGCTACCCCTTC. Amino acids: CASSYSTGVNYGYPF.

This clone has just one count. Compared with germline, one end of the junction differs, possibly owing to a read error. This specimen includes other DNA sequences encoding the same CDR3. The V call is TRBV6-5, the J call TRBJ2-3, with 8 positions matching TRBD1. The CDR3 runs 13 residues. Looked up from germline, CDR1 is MNHEY and CDR2 is SVGAGI. The CDR3 DNA reads as TGTGCTAGCAGTCGCGACAGGGGAGATACGCAGTATTTT. This translates into CASSRDRGDTQYF.

CDR3 bases: TGTGCCAGCACCCTGGGCGGGCCCACGAACACCGGGGAGCTGTTTTTT. It translates to CASTLGGPTNTGELFF. J is TRBJ2-2 and V is TRBV6-6; D might be TRBD2 (5 bases). The length of the CDR3 is 16 residues. Germline loops: CDR1 MNHNY, CDR2 SVGAGI (reference sequence). Trimming removed 7 bases at V and 0 bases at J, with 15 bases between.

This clone was seen only a few times. The chain recombines TRBV19 with TRBJ2-7, with a possible D match to TRBD1 (5 bases). V dropped 6 bases and J dropped 1 base, with 13 bases sitting between them. This CDR3 has 14 residues. Germline lookup yields CDR1 LNHDA and CDR2 SQIVND (reference sequence). The CDR3 region is CASSQSDSSYEQYF. CDR3 coding DNA: TGTGCCAGTAGCCAAAGCGACAGTTCCTACGAGCAGTACTTC. The full variable domain, its missing parts supplied by reference TRBV19 and TRBJ2-7, is DGGITQSPKYLFRKEGQNVTLSCEQNLNHDAMYWYRQDPGQGLRLIYYSQIVNDFQKGDIAEGYSVSREKKESFPLTVTSAQKNPTAFYLCASSQSDSSYEQYFGPGTRLTVT.

As for this clone: An end of the junction differs from the germline gene, which may be a read error. This chain joins TRBV7-9 and TRBJ2-2; 9 positions agree with TRBD2. Germline loops: CDR1 SEHNR, CDR2 FQNEAQ (reference sequence). The CDR3 is made up of 15 amino acids. DNA of the CDR3: TGTTCCAGCAGCTTGACTAGCGGAAGCACCGGGGAGCTGTTTTTT. Translation: CSSSLTSGSTGELFF.

The chain combines TRBV6-5 with TRBJ2-2; tentatively, D is TRBD1 (5 bases). Trimming took 0 bases from V and 1 from J, leaving 9 bases between them. Germline V gene lookup returns CDR1 MNHEY and CDR2 SVGAGI. The CDR3 spans 16 residues. The CDR3 DNA follows: TGTGCCAGCAGTTACTCAGGGGCCGTGAACACCGGGGAGCTGTTTTTT. Residues: CASSYSGAVNTGELFF.

This chain connects TRBV4-2 to TRBJ1-2, with TRBD1 identical over 7 bases. Losses at the gene ends were 3 bases for V and 3 bases for J; bases not matched to a gene: 13. CDR3 size: 17 residues. Germline V gene data show CDR1 as LGHNA and CDR2 as YNFKEQ. The CDR3 region has the DNA TGTGCCAGCAGCCAGACATTACCGGGACAGACATACTATGGCTACACCTTC. Protein: CASSQTLPGQTYYGYTF.

The chain combines TRBV6-6 with TRBJ1-4; 7 bases fit TRBD1. CDR3 length: 16 amino acids. The junction had 12 bases not matched to a gene; V was cut back by 5 bases and J by 6 bases. CDR1 is MNHNY, CDR2 SVGAGI, per germline (reference sequence). The CDR3 DNA reads TGTGCCAGCAGTCTGGGAGGTAGGGGGCAGGATGAAAAACTGTTTTTT. Translated: CASSLGGRGQDEKLFF.

The chain combines TRBV7-6 with TRBJ2-1; no clear D. The ends were cut back, 2 bases at V and 9 bases at J, with 17 bases in the middle. In germline, CDR1 is SGHVS, CDR2 FNYEAQ. This CDR3 has 15 amino acids. The CDR3 DNA is TGTGCCAGCAGCTTAAATGGCCGAACGAGAGGTGAGCAGTTCTTC. It yields the protein CASSLNGRTRGEQFF.

V and J are TRBV6-5 and TRBJ2-7; 10 bases align to TRBD1. The CDR3 sequence is 14 residues long. The germline gives CDR1 MNHEY, CDR2 SVGAGI. Germline trimming cut 7 bases from V and 5 bases from J; bases unmatched to any gene: 8. DNA of the CDR3: TGTGCCAGCACCACCGGGACAGGGGTCCACGAGCAGTACTTC. Residues: CASTTGTGVHEQYF.

Note on this clone: Additional DNA sequences in this sample encode the identical CDR3. The gene calls are TRBV2 and TRBJ1-2; no reliable D call. V lost 6 bases and J 7 bases, leaving 15 bases between the germline ends. Germline assignment: CDR1 SNHLY and CDR2 FYNNEI. This CDR3 comprises 13 residues. CDR3 in DNA: TGTGCCAGCAGGATAGGCACCTCGGGTGGCTACACCTTC. It yields the protein CASRIGTSGGYTF.

The chain carries TRBV30 and TRBJ1-6; D is unclear. Looked up from germline, CDR1 is GTSNPN and CDR2 is SVGIG (reference sequence). The CDR3 is made up of 13 amino acids. V was cut by 3 bases and J by 9 bases, with 12 bases left in between. The CDR3 DNA reads as TGTGCCTGGAGGGCCAAAGGCGGTTCACCCCTCCACTTT. It encodes CAWRAKGGSPLHF.

This rearrangement joins TRBV20-1 to TRBJ1-1; D ambiguous. The germline V gene has CDR1 DFQATT and CDR2 SNEGSKA (reference sequence). The CDR3 is 11 residues long. Trimming took off 4 bases at V and 1 base at J, with 4 bases between the two ends. This CDR3 reads CSAMRNTEAFF. CDR3 bases: TGCAGTGCTATGAGGAACACTGAAGCTTTCTTT.

This chain connects TRBV6-1 to TRBJ2-1, with TRBD2 identical over 13 bases. In germline, CDR1 is MNHNS, CDR2 SASEGT. The V gene end was trimmed by 4 bases and the J gene end by 6 bases; junction bases not matched to a gene: 9. The length of the CDR3 is 17 residues. The CDR3 sequence: CASSGLVTSGRANEQFF. The CDR3 nucleotides read TGTGCCAGCAGTGGCCTCGTAACTAGCGGGAGGGCCAATGAGCAGTTCTTC.

The CDR3 coding sequence is TGTGCCAGCAGCCCGGGGGGGCGAACCATATATTTT. Amino acid sequence: CASSPGGRTIYF. The gene calls are TRBV5-4 and TRBJ1-3; possible D gene TRBD1, 6 bases. Trimming took off 4 bases at V and 10 bases at J, with 12 bases between the two ends. The CDR3 is made up of 12 amino acids. Per germline, CDR1 SGHNT and CDR2 YYREEE (reference sequence).